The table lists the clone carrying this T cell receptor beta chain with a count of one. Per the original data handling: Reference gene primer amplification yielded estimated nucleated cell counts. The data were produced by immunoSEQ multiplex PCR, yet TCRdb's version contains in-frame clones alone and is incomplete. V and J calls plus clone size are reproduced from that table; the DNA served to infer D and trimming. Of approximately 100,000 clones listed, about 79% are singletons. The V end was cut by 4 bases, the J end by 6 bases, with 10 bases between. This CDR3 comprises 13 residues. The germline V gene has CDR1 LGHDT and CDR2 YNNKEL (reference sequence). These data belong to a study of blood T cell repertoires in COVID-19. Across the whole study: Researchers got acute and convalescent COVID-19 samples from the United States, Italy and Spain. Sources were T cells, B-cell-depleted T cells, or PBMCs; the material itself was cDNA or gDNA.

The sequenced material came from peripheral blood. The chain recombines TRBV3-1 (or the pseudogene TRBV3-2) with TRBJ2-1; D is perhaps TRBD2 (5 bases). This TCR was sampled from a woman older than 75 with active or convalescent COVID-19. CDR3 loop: CASSLDRGNEQFF. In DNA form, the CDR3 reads TGTGCCAGCAGCCTTGACCGGGGCAATGAGCAGTTCTTC.